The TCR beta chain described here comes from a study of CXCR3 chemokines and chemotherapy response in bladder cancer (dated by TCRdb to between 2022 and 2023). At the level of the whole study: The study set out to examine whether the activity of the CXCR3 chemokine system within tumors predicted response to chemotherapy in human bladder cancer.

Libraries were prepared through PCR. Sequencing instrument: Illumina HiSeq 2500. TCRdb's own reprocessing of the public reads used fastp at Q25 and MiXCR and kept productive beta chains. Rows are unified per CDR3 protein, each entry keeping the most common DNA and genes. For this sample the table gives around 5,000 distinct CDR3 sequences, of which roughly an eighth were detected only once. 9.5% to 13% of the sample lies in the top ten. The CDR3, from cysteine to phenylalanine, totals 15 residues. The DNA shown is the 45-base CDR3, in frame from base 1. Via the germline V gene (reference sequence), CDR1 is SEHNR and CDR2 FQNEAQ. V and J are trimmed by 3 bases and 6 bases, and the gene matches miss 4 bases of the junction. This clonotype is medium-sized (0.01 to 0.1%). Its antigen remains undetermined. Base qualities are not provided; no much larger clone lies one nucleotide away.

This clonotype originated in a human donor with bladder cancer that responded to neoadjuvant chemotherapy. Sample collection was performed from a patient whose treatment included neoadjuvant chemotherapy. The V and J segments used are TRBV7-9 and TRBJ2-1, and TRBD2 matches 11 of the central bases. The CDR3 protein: CASSFGLAGGNEQFF. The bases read TGTGCCAGCAGCTTCGGTCTAGCGGGAGGCAATGAGCAGTTCTTC.